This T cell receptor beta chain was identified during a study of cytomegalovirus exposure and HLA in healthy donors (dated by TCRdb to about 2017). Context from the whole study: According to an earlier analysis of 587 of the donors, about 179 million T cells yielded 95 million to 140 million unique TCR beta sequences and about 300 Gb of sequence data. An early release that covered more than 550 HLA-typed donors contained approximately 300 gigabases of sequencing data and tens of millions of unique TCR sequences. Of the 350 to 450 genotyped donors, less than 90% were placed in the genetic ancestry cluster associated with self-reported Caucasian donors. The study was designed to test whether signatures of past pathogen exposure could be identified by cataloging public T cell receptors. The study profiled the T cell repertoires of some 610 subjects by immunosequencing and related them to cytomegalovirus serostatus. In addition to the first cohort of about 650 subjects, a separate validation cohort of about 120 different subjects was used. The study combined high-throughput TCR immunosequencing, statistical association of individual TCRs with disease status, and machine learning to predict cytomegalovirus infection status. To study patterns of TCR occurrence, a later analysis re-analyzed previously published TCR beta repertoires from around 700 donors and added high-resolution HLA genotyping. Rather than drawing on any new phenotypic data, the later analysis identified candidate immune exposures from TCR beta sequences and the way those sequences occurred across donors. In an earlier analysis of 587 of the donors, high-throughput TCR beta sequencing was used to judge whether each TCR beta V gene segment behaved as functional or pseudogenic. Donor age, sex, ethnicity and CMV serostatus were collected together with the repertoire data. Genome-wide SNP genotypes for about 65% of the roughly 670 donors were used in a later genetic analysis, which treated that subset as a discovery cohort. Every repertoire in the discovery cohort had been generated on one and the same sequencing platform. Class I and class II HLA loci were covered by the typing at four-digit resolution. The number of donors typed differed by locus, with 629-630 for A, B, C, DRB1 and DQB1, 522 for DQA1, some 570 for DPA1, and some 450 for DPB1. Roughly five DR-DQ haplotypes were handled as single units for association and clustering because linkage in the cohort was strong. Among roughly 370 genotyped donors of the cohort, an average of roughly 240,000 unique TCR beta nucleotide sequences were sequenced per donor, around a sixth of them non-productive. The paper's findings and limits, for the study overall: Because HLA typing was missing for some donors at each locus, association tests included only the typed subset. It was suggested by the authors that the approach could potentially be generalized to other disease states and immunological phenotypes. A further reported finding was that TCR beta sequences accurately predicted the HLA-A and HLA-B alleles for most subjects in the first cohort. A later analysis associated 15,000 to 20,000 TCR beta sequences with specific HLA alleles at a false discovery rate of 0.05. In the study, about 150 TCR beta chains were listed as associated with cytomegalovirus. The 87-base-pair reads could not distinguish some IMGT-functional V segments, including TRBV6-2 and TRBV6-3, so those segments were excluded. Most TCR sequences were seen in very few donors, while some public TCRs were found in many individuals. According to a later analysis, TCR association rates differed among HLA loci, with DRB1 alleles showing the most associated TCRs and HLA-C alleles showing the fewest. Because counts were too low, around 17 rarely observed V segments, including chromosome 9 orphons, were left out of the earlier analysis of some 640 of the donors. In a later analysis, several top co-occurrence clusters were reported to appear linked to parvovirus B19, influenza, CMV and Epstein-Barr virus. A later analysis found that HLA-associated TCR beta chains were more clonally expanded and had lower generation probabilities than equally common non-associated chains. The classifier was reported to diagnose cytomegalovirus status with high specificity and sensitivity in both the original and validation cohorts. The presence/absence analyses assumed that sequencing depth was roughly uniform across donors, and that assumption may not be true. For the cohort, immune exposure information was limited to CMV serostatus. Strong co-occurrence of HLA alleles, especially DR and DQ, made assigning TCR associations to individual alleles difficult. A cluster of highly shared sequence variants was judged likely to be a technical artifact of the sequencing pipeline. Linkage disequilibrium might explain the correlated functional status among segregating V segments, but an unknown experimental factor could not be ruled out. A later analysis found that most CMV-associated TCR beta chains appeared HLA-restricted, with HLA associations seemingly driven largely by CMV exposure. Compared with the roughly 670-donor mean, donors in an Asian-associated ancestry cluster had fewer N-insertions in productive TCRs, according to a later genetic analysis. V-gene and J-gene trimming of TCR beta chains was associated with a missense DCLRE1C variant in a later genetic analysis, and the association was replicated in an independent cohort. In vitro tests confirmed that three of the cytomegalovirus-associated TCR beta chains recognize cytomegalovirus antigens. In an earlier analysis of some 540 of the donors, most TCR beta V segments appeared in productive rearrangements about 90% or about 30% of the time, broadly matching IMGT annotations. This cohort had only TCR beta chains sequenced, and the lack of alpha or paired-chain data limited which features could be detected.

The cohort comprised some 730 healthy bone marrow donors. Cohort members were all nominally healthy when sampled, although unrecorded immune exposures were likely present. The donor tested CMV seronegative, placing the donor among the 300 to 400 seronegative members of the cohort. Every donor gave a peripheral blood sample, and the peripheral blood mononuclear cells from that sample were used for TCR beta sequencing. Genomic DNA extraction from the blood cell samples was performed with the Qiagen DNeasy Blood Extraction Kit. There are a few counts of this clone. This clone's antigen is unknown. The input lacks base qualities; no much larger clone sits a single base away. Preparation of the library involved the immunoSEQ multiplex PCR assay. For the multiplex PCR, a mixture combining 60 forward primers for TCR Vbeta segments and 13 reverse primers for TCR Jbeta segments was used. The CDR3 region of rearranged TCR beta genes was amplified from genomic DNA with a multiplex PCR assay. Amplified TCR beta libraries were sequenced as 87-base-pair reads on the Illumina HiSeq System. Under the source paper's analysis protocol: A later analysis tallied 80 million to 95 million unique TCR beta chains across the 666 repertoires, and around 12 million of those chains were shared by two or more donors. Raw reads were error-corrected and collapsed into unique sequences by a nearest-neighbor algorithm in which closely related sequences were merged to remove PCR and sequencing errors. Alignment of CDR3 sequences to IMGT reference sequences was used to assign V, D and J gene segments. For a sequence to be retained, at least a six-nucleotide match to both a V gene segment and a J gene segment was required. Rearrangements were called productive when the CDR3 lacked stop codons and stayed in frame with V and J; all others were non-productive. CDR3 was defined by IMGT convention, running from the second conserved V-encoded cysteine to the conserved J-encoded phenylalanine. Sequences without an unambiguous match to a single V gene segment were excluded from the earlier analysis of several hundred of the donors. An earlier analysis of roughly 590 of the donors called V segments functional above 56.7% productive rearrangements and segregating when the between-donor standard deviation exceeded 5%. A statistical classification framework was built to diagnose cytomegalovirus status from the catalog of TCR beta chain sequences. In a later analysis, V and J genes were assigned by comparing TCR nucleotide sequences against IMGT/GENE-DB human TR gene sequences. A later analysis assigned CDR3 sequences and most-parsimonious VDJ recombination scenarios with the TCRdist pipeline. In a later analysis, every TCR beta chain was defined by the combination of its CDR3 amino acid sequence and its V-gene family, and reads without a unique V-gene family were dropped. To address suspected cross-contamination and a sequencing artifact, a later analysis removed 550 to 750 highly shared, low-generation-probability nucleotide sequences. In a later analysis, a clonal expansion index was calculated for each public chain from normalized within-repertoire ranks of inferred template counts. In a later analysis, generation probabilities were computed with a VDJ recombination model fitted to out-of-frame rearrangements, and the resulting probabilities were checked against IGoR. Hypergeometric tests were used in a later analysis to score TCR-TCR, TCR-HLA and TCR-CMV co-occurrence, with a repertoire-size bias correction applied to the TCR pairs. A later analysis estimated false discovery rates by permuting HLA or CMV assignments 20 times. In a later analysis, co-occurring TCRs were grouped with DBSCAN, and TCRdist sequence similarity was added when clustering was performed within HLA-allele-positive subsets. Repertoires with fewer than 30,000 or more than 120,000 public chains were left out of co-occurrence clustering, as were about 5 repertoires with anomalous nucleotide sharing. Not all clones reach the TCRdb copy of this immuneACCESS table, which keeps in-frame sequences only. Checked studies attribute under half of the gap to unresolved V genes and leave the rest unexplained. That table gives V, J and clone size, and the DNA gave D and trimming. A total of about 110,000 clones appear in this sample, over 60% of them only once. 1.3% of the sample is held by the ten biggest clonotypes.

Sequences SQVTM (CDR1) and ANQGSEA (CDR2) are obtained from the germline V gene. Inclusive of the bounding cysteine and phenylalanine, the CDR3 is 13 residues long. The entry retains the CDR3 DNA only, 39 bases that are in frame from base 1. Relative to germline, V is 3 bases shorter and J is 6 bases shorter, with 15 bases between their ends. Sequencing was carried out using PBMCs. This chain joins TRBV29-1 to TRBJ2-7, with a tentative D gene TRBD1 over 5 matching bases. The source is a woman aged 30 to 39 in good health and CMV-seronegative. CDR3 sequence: CSVDQGNPGEQYF. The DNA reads TGCAGCGTTGACCAGGGAAATCCTGGCGAGCAGTACTTC.